Presented here are 26 T cell receptor beta chains from one specimen sequenced in a study of graft-versus-host responses after intestinal transplantation. These TCRs' antigens remain unknown. The protocol was immunoSEQ multiplex PCR, while the TCRdb copy is restricted to in-frame clones and leaves out a portion. The repertoire includes roughly 96,000 clones, 91% of them detected once, and roughly 0.5% sits in the top ten. The input for sequencing was unstimulated CD8+ T cells sorted from spleen or lymph node cells, taken before intestinal transplant. These receptors were collected from a human donor who received an intestinal transplant.

This clone was detected a few times. This chain uses TRBV4-3 with TRBJ2-7; D gene uncertain. The CDR3 runs to 14 residues. V gave up 0 bases and J gave up 0 bases, with 6 bases separating them. Germline CDR1 is LGHNA and CDR2 is YSLEER. The CDR3 DNA follows: TGCGCCAGCAGCCAAGAGGCCAGCTCCTACGAGCAGTACTTC. Translating it yields CASSQEASSYEQYF.

The genes are TRBV6-1 and TRBJ1-2, with 8 bases fitting TRBD1. CDR1 and CDR2 from the germline V gene are MNHNS and SASEGT. The length of the CDR3 is 12 residues. The J segment lost 3 bases and the V segment lost 6 bases, leaving 0 bases of the junction unmatched. The CDR3 is CASRTGDYGYTF. The CDR3 DNA sequence: TGTGCCAGCAGGACAGGGGACTATGGCTACACCTTC.

The chain combines TRBV2 with TRBJ2-2, with 11 bases fitting TRBD2. The germline CDR1 and CDR2 sequences are SNHLY and FYNNEI. The V segment lost 4 bases and the J segment 1 base; nucleotides outside the gene matches: 8. The CDR3 extends over 18 amino acids. CDR3 DNA sequence: TGTGCCAGCAGTGGAGGGCTAGCGGGAGGCGGGAACACCGGGGAGCTGTTTTTT. Its translation: CASSGGLAGGGNTGELFF.

The chain is built from TRBV4-1 and TRBJ1-4, with 7 bases matching TRBD1. Germline CDR1 is MGHRA and CDR2 is YSYEKL. The CDR3 consists of 15 residues. V shed 1 base, J shed 4 bases, and the junction held 3 bases outside the gene matches. The CDR3 DNA follows: TGCGCCAGCAGCCAAGGAGGGGGCATTAATGAAAAACTGTTTTTT. Translating gives CASSQGGGINEKLFF.

This clone was counted once. The genes are TRBV5-1 and TRBJ1-5; 7 bases fit TRBD1. V shed 0 bases, J shed 5 bases, and the junction held 2 bases outside the gene matches. The CDR3 has 14 residues. CDR1 is SGHRS and CDR2 is YFSETQ in the germline V gene. DNA for the CDR3: TGCGCCAGCAGCTTGGGTCAGGGGGATCAGCCCCAGCATTTT. It encodes CASSLGQGDQPQHF.

V gene TRBV4-1 combines with J gene TRBJ1-2; possibly TRBD1 for D (6 bases). Looked up from germline, CDR1 is MGHRA and CDR2 is YSYEKL. The CDR3 length is 16 residues. The V end lost 2 bases, the J end lost 4 bases, and 17 bases lay between the germline ends. The CDR3 coding sequence is TGCGCCAGCAGCCAAACTTATCCTACAGGGAGCTATGGCTACACCTTC. Its translation is CASSQTYPTGSYGYTF.

The V call is TRBV29-1, the J call TRBJ2-2; the D gene is possibly TRBD1 (6 bases). The CDR3 loop spans 13 amino acids. Germline assignment: CDR1 SQVTM and CDR2 ANQGSEA. V was cut by 5 bases and J by 3 bases, with 10 bases left in between. The CDR3 reads CSVLGAYTGELFF. CDR3 DNA sequence: TGCAGCGTTTTGGGGGCCTACACCGGGGAGCTGTTTTTT.

J is TRBJ1-5 and V is TRBV27; D is possibly TRBD1 (6 bases). Looked up from germline, CDR1 is MNHEY and CDR2 is SMNVEV (reference sequence). The CDR3 is 12 amino acids. Trimming removed 8 bases at V and 7 bases at J, with 12 bases between. The CDR3 nucleotides read TGTGCCAGCGATACAGGGCGCCAGCCCCAGCATTTT. Protein sequence: CASDTGRQPQHF.

The V call is TRBV9, the J call TRBJ1-1, with a weak D call TRBD1 (6 bases). Germline CDR1 and CDR2: SGDLS and YYNGEE. The CDR3 has 14 amino acids. V lost 4 bases to trimming and J lost 2 bases, with 12 bases between them. CDR3 in DNA: TGTGCCAGCAGCCCCCGGACAGACAACACTGAAGCTTTCTTT. Protein sequence: CASSPRTDNTEAFF.

Regarding this clone: Other nucleotide sequences in the sample specify the same CDR3. The chain couples TRBV30 to TRBJ1-1; D is undetermined. The CDR3 sequence is 12 residues long. Germline loops: CDR1 GTSNPN, CDR2 SVGIG (reference sequence). Trimming removed 2 bases from V and 2 bases from J, with 6 bases in between. The CDR3 DNA reads as TGTGCCTGGAGTTCGGGTAACACTGAAGCTTTCTTT. It codes for CAWSSGNTEAFF.

This chain joins TRBV6-1 and TRBJ1-2, with 8 bases that match TRBD1. Germline CDR1 and CDR2: MNHNS and SASEGT. The V gene end was trimmed by 3 bases and the J gene end by 8 bases; junction bases not matched to a gene: 8. The CDR3 runs to 14 residues. CDR3 residues: CASSDIQGVGGYTF. In nucleotides, the CDR3 is TGTGCCAGCAGTGATATACAGGGGGTTGGGGGCTACACCTTC.

The rearrangement links TRBV6-5 to TRBJ1-1, with no clear D. V was clipped by 2 bases and J by 4 bases, with 11 bases between them. The CDR3 is made up of 14 amino acids. Per the germline V gene, CDR1 is MNHEY and CDR2 is SVGAGI. The CDR3 spells CASSYTEGGTEAFF. CDR3 sequence (DNA): TGTGCCAGCAGTTACACTGAAGGCGGCACTGAAGCTTTCTTT.

This clone occurred once. CDR3 DNA sequence: TGTGCCAGCTCACTCGGGACAGGGTGGAACACCGGGGAGCTGTTTTTT. Translated, it gives CASSLGTGWNTGELFF. The chain is built from TRBV18 and TRBJ2-2, with 9 bases fitting TRBD1. Germline values: CDR1 KGHSH, CDR2 LQKENI. The CDR3 has 16 amino acids. V shed 4 bases and J 1 base; nucleotides not matched to a gene: 4.

The chain combines TRBV15 with TRBJ1-2, with D possibly TRBD1 on 5 matching bases. V was pared by 0 bases and J by 7 bases, with 12 bases between. There are 14 residues in the CDR3. From germline, CDR1 is LNHNV and CDR2 YYDKDF (reference sequence). Here the CDR3 DNA reads TGTGCCACCAGCAGAGAGGACATGCCCGGTGGCTACACCTTC. Translation: CATSREDMPGGYTF. The full variable domain, in which reference TRBV15 and TRBJ1-2 provide the parts outside the CDR3, is DAMVIQNPRYQVTQFGKPVTLSCSQTLNHNVMYWYQQKSSQAPKLLFHYYDKDFNNEADTPDNFQSRRPNTSFCFLDIRSPGLGDTAMYLCATSREDMPGGYTFGSGTRLTVV.

The chain uses TRBV5-6 and TRBJ1-1; 9 bases are shared with TRBD1. The J segment lost 5 bases and the V segment lost 6 bases, leaving 5 bases of the junction unmatched. CDR3 length equals 13 residues. Germline V gene data show CDR1 as SGHDT and CDR2 as YYEEEE. The CDR3 sequence: CASITGGQTEAFF. CDR3 DNA sequence: TGTGCCAGCATTACAGGGGGCCAAACTGAAGCTTTCTTT.

The chain employs TRBV5-1 and TRBJ1-1; 10 positions agree with TRBD1. J lost 0 bases, V lost 0 bases, and 2 bases had no gene match. CDR1 and CDR2 (germline): SGHRS, YFSETQ. The CDR3 is 16 residues long. CDR3 in amino acids: CASSLGQGAMNTEAFF. The CDR3, as DNA: TGCGCCAGCAGCTTGGGACAGGGGGCAATGAACACTGAAGCTTTCTTT.

The chain couples TRBV10-2 to TRBJ2-5, with D possibly matching TRBD2 (5 bases). CDR3 length equals 13 residues. The germline gives CDR1 WSHSY, CDR2 SAAADI. V was clipped by 2 bases and J by 4 bases, with 8 bases between them. CDR3 region: CASSERERETQYF. Here the CDR3 DNA reads TGCGCCAGCAGTGAGAGGGAGAGAGAGACCCAGTACTTC.

The chain couples TRBV5-1 to TRBJ2-7; 7 positions agree with TRBD1. Germline lookup yields CDR1 SGHRS and CDR2 YFSETQ. With 3 bases clipped from V and 1 base from J, the junction kept 7 bases outside the gene matches. The CDR3 loop spans 15 amino acids. This CDR3 reads CASSSWTGNSYEQYF. DNA for the CDR3: TGCGCCAGCAGCTCGTGGACAGGAAATTCCTACGAGCAGTACTTC.

This chain's CDR3 is CSVEEGGNYEQYF. In DNA, the CDR3 is TGCAGCGTTGAAGAGGGGGGAAACTACGAGCAGTACTTC. The chain combines TRBV29-1 with TRBJ2-7; the D gene is possibly TRBD2 (6 bases). Germline loops: CDR1 SQVTM, CDR2 ANQGSEA. V was pared by 0 bases and J by 3 bases, with 9 bases between. The CDR3 is made up of 13 amino acids.

The V and J genes are TRBV5-5 and TRBJ1-3; 7 nucleotides align to TRBD1. Trimming took 4 bases from V and 2 from J; bases not matched to a gene: 6. The CDR3 consists of 15 residues. Germline CDR1 SGHKS, CDR2 YYEKEE (reference sequence). The CDR3 region is CASSTDRHPGNTIYF. In DNA form, the CDR3 reads TGTGCCAGCAGCACGGACAGGCACCCTGGAAACACCATATATTTT. Variable domain in full (rest from reference TRBV5-5 and TRBJ1-3): DAGVTQSPTHLIKTRGQQVTLRCSPISGHKSVSWYQQVLGQGPQFIFQYYEKEERGRGNFPDRFSARQFPNYSSELNVNALLLGDSALYLCASSTDRHPGNTIYFGEGSWLTVV.

The J gene is TRBJ1-4, the V gene TRBV5-5; D is unresolved. The CDR3 has 15 residues. Per the germline V gene, CDR1 is SGHKS and CDR2 is YYEKEE (reference sequence). Trimming removed 6 bases at V and 8 bases at J, with 20 bases between. CDR3 residues: CASTIGRQAEEKLFF. In nucleotides, the CDR3 is TGTGCCAGCACCATTGGTCGGCAGGCCGAAGAAAAACTGTTTTTT.

The V call is TRBV7-6, the J call TRBJ1-2, with D possibly being TRBD1 (6 bases). Germline V gene lookup returns CDR1 SGHVS and CDR2 FNYEAQ. Between the trimmed V and J ends, which lost 1 base and 8 bases, there was a span of 17 bases. The CDR3 runs 15 residues. The CDR3 sequence: CASSLGRGPLLGYTF. CDR3 bases: TGTGCCAGCAGCTTAGGGCGGGGGCCACTCCTAGGCTACACCTTC.

This clone is a singleton in its sample. The chain combines TRBV7-2 with TRBJ1-5; D remains ambiguous. The ends were cut back, 1 base at V and 4 bases at J, with 8 bases in the middle. This CDR3 is 14 amino acids long. Germline CDR1 reads SGHTA; CDR2 reads FQGNSA. The CDR3 loop is CASSLGTGNQPQHF. CDR3 coding DNA: TGTGCCAGCAGCTTAGGGACGGGAAATCAGCCCCAGCATTTT.

The V call is TRBV7-9, the J call TRBJ1-1; TRBD1 matches at 8 bases. In germline, CDR1 is SEHNR, CDR2 FQNEAQ (reference sequence). The CDR3 loop spans 15 amino acids. Trimming cost V 4 bases and J 2 bases; bases outside gene matches: 6. CDR3 coding DNA: TGTGCCAGCAGCTCGGTGACAGGGGCAAACACTGAAGCTTTCTTT. It codes for CASSSVTGANTEAFF.

The chain joins TRBV27 to TRBJ1-2; tentatively, D is TRBD1 (6 bases). The V end lost 5 bases, the J end lost 11 bases, and 15 bases lay between the germline ends. CDR3 length: 12 amino acids. Germline V gene sequence: CDR1 MNHEY, CDR2 SMNVEV (reference sequence). The CDR3 region has the DNA TGTGCCAGCAGTCCTTCACAGGGCGGATACACCTTC. This gives the protein CASSPSQGGYTF.

This sequence joins TRBV2 and TRBJ2-1; 12 bases line up with TRBD2. Germline-derived CDR1 and CDR2 are SNHLY and FYNNEI. The CDR3 covers 15 residues. V was pared by 4 bases and J by 7 bases, with 5 bases of the junction left unmatched. The CDR3 DNA is TGTGCCAGCAGTGCGTGGACTAGCGGGGTGAATGAGCAGTTCTTC. It yields the protein CASSAWTSGVNEQFF.